These 32 T cell receptor beta chains share one sample of origin, sequenced in a study of blood T cell repertoires in COVID-19. Assay: immunoSEQ multiplex PCR; the TCRdb copy retains only in-frame clones and omits some. In the table there are 40,000 to 55,000 clones, around 90% of which are singletons. The specimen sequenced was peripheral blood. Receptor source: an elderly woman with acute or convalescent COVID-19.

The chain has TRBV3-1 (or the pseudogene TRBV3-2) and TRBJ1-4; D unclear. Germline V CDR1 and CDR2: LGHDT, YNNKEL (reference sequence). The CDR3 sequence is 15 residues long. Trimming cost V 1 base and J 6 bases, with 12 bases left between them. In DNA form, the CDR3 reads TGTGCCAGCAGCCAAGGCGGAGGGTCTGATGAAAAACTGTTTTTT. It translates to CASSQGGGSDEKLFF.

There are many counts of this clone. The chain has TRBV4-2 and TRBJ2-2; TRBD2 matches at 7 bases. The CDR3 totals 15 residues. The V gene end was trimmed by 0 bases and the J gene end by 7 bases; junction bases not matched to a gene: 5. Germline CDR1 is LGHNA and CDR2 is YNFKEQ. CDR3 sequence (DNA): TGTGCCAGCAGCCAAGAACGGGGGGTTGGCGGGGAGCTGTTTTTT. This gives the protein CASSQERGVGGELFF.

In its sample, this clone was seen a few times. V is TRBV6-5 and J is TRBJ2-7; D possibly corresponds to TRBD1 (6 bases). Germline V gene data show CDR1 as MNHEY and CDR2 as SVGAGI. This CDR3 contains 15 residues. Trimming pared 6 bases from V and 2 bases from J, leaving 17 bases between. The DNA for the CDR3 is TGTGCCAGCAGCAATAGGGACATGAGGGCCTACGAGCAGTACTTC. Translated, it gives CASSNRDMRAYEQYF.

V and J are TRBV19 and TRBJ1-2; the match to TRBD1 covers 7 bases. Germline values: CDR1 LNHDA, CDR2 SQIVND (reference sequence). Trimming at V came to 3 bases and at J to 11 bases, leaving 9 bases not matched to a gene. The CDR3 has 13 residues. The CDR3 reads CASSMGTEGRYTF. The CDR3 nucleotides are TGTGCCAGTAGTATGGGGACAGAAGGACGTTACACCTTC.

The chain uses TRBV5-1 and TRBJ1-1; TRBD1 might be the D (6 bases). Looked up from germline, CDR1 is SGHRS and CDR2 is YFSETQ. The CDR3 loop spans 14 amino acids. Trimming stripped 4 bases from V and 6 bases from J, with 16 bases between. CDR3 amino acids: CASSVQGETAEAFF. The CDR3 bases are TGCGCCAGCAGCGTACAGGGTGAGACCGCTGAAGCTTTCTTT.

The CDR3 DNA reads as TGTGCCAGCAGCCTGGGACTAGCCGTCAATGAGCAGTTCTTC. Its translation: CASSLGLAVNEQFF. The chain couples TRBV13 to TRBJ2-1, with 9 bases lining up with TRBD2. V lost 5 bases and J lost 6; bases outside the gene matches: 5. CDR1 is PRHDT and CDR2 is FYEKMQ in the germline V gene (reference sequence). The CDR3 covers 14 residues.

In its sample, this clone was seen a few times. The chain links TRBV5-1 to TRBJ1-2; no reliable D call. Germline V gene sequence: CDR1 SGHRS, CDR2 YFSETQ. The CDR3 consists of 14 residues. Trimming took 4 bases from V and 0 from J, leaving 10 bases between them. CDR3 region: CASSPDGTNYGYTF. CDR3 DNA: TGCGCCAGCAGCCCCGACGGGACTAACTATGGCTACACCTTC.

This rearrangement joins TRBV7-9 to TRBJ2-4; maybe TRBD1 (7 bases). CDR1 is SEHNR and CDR2 is FQNEAQ in the germline V gene (reference sequence). CDR3 length: 16 amino acids. The V gene lost 5 bases and the J gene lost 0 bases, with 14 bases spanning the gap. Written as DNA, the CDR3 is TGTGCCAGCAGCACCCAGGGGGGCTTAGCCAAAAACATTCAGTACTTC. The encoded protein is CASSTQGGLAKNIQYF.

This rearrangement joins TRBV6-5 to TRBJ2-2; D is possibly TRBD1 (5 bases). CDR3 size: 15 residues. The ends were cut back, 5 bases at V and 5 bases at J, with 15 bases in the middle. Germline V gene sequence: CDR1 MNHEY, CDR2 SVGAGI. CDR3 sequence: CASSPPGSRTGELFF. The CDR3 DNA reads as TGTGCCAGCAGTCCCCCAGGGTCCCGGACCGGGGAGCTGTTTTTT.

The V and J genes are TRBV5-5 and TRBJ1-5, with a tentative D call TRBD1 (5 bases). The germline gives CDR1 SGHKS, CDR2 YYEKEE (reference sequence). Trimming stripped 2 bases from V and 2 bases from J, with 11 bases between. This CDR3 is built from 15 residues. The CDR3 sequence: CASSFSGDGNQPQHF. CDR3 coding DNA: TGTGCCAGCAGCTTTAGCGGGGACGGCAATCAGCCCCAGCATTTT.

The V gene is TRBV5-6, the J gene TRBJ1-1, with no clear D. V lost 4 bases, J lost 7 bases, and 8 bases lay in between. The CDR3 has 11 amino acids. CDR1 and CDR2 from the germline V gene are SGHDT and YYEEEE. The CDR3 bases are TGTGCCAGCAGCCGTGGACTTGAAGCTTTCTTT. Encoded protein: CASSRGLEAFF.

The CDR3 region is CASSFESGEKLFF. The CDR3 DNA reads as TGCGCCAGCAGCTTTGAGTCGGGAGAAAAACTGTTTTTT. The chain joins TRBV5-1 to TRBJ1-4; D gene unclear. The CDR3 is 13 amino acids. V shed 2 bases and J shed 8 bases, with 10 bases lying between them. Per germline, CDR1 SGHRS and CDR2 YFSETQ.

The CDR3 loop is CASSLASLAGAGTQYF. In DNA form, the CDR3 reads TGTGCCAGCAGCTTAGCATCCCTAGCGGGGGCCGGGACCCAGTACTTC. This chain links TRBV7-8 with TRBJ2-5; 10 bases map to TRBD2. CDR3 length: 16 amino acids. V lost 0 bases, J lost 7 bases, and 8 bases stayed unmatched. The V gene's germline CDR1 is SGHVS and CDR2 FQNEAQ. Combining the CDR3 with reference TRBV7-8 and TRBJ2-5 gives the whole variable domain GAGVSQSPRYKVAKRGQDVALRCDPISGHVSLFWYQQALGQGPEFLTYFQNEAQLDKSGLPSDRFFAERPEGSVSTLKIQRTQQEDSAVYLCASSLASLAGAGTQYFGPGTRLLVL.

The chain uses TRBV5-6 and TRBJ1-2; 10 bases fit TRBD1. The CDR3 covers 15 residues. The germline V gene has CDR1 SGHDT and CDR2 YYEEEE. Trimming cost V 2 bases and J 7 bases; bases outside gene matches: 8. In nucleotides, the CDR3 is TGTGCCAGCAGCTTCCTAGCCGGGACAGGGGTTGGCTACACCTTC. Amino acids: CASSFLAGTGVGYTF.

This chain joins TRBV5-1 and TRBJ1-5; 8 bases are a match to TRBD1. From germline, CDR1 is SGHRS and CDR2 YFSETQ. Trimming took 4 bases from V and 7 from J; bases not matched to a gene: 10. CDR3 length: 15 residues. The CDR3 nucleotides are TGCGCCAGCAGCGTCGCTGGCGACAGGGGCCAGCCCCAGCATTTT. Protein product: CASSVAGDRGQPQHF.

The chain couples TRBV29-1 to TRBJ1-1; the D gene is possibly TRBD1 (6 bases). Germline-derived CDR1 and CDR2 are SQVTM and ANQGSEA. The CDR3 has 13 residues. The V and J ends lost 2 bases and 2 bases respectively, with 9 bases between them. The CDR3 region has the DNA TGCAGCGTTGAAAACAGGGCCAACACTGAAGCTTTCTTT. This encodes CSVENRANTEAFF.

The chain combines TRBV19 with TRBJ2-1, with a tentative D call TRBD2 (6 bases). V dropped 4 bases and J dropped 4 bases, with 11 bases sitting between them. The CDR3 has 14 residues. CDR1 is LNHDA and CDR2 is SQIVND in the germline V gene (reference sequence). The CDR3 loop is CASSSGGVYNEQFF. The CDR3, as DNA: TGTGCCAGTAGTAGCGGCGGGGTTTACAATGAGCAGTTCTTC.

This clone was counted once. This chain links TRBV10-1 with TRBJ2-2, with 7 bases aligning to TRBD1. Looked up from germline, CDR1 is WNHNN and CDR2 is SYGVQD (reference sequence). J gave up 5 bases and V 1 base, and 4 bases lay outside the gene matches. The CDR3 consists of 15 residues. The CDR3 region has the DNA TGCGCCAGCAGTGAGTGGTCAGGGGGTACCGGGGAGCTGTTTTTT. Translated, it gives CASSEWSGGTGELFF.

The table lists this clone with a count of one. The chain joins TRBV5-1 to TRBJ2-3, with a weak D call TRBD1 (6 bases). In germline, CDR1 is SGHRS, CDR2 YFSETQ. Between the trimmed V and J ends, which lost 4 bases and 4 bases, there was a span of 16 bases. The CDR3 length is 15 residues. The DNA of the CDR3 is TGCGCCAGCAGCCCCGGTGGGGGCGAGGCAGATACGCAGTATTTT. As protein: CASSPGGGEADTQYF.

The chain uses TRBV28 and TRBJ2-1, with a possible D match to TRBD2 (6 bases). Germline assignment: CDR1 MDHEN and CDR2 SYDVKM. Trimming stripped 3 bases from V and 2 bases from J, with 8 bases between. This CDR3 is 14 amino acids long. CDR3 in DNA: TGTGCCAGCAGTTTCTCGGGGGCCTACAATGAGCAGTTCTTC. It yields the protein CASSFSGAYNEQFF.

In nucleotides, the CDR3 is TGCAGCGTTGCAGGGATTAAATACGAGCAGTACTTC. Translation gives CSVAGIKYEQYF. V and J are TRBV29-1 and TRBJ2-7; possibly TRBD1 for D (5 bases). The ends were cut back, 4 bases at V and 4 bases at J, with 11 bases in the middle. CDR3 length equals 12 residues. CDR1 and CDR2 (germline): SQVTM, ANQGSEA.

The chain has TRBV18 and TRBJ2-2; D gene unclear. CDR1 and CDR2 from the germline V gene are KGHSH and LQKENI. The CDR3 is 14 residues long. The germline V and J ends were trimmed by 6 bases and 5 bases, with 13 bases remaining between them. As DNA, the CDR3 is TGTGCCAGCTCGCCGCCCGCCAGAACCGGGGAGCTGTTTTTT. Encoded protein: CASSPPARTGELFF.

The chain is built from TRBV5-5 and TRBJ2-3, with D perhaps matching TRBD1 (6 bases). Germline-derived CDR1 and CDR2 are SGHKS and YYEKEE (reference sequence). Trimming took off 2 bases at V and 3 bases at J, with 13 bases between the two ends. CDR3 length equals 15 residues. CDR3 in amino acids: CASSFSYRVTDTQYF. Here the CDR3 DNA reads TGTGCCAGCAGCTTTTCTTACAGGGTGACAGATACGCAGTATTTT.

The J gene is TRBJ2-4, the V gene TRBV7-2, with 9 bases lining up with TRBD2. This CDR3 spans 14 amino acids. V lost 5 bases, J lost 9 bases, and 8 bases stayed unmatched. CDR1 is SGHTA and CDR2 is FQGNSA in the germline V gene. CDR3 protein: CASSPGLAISIQYF. Written as DNA, the CDR3 is TGTGCCAGCAGCCCAGGACTAGCGATAAGCATTCAGTACTTC.

The J gene is TRBJ2-2, the V gene TRBV7-9; 8 bases align to TRBD2. The J segment lost 2 bases and the V segment lost 5 bases, leaving 1 base of the junction unmatched. Germline V lookup: CDR1 SEHNR, CDR2 FQNEAQ (reference sequence). The CDR3 covers 14 residues. CDR3 bases: TGTGCCAGCAGCACTAGCGGAAACACCGGGGAGCTGTTTTTT. Its protein is CASSTSGNTGELFF.

The chain couples TRBV5-4 to TRBJ1-2, with 8 nucleotides matching TRBD1. V shed 2 bases and J 3 bases; nucleotides not matched to a gene: 3. CDR3 length: 14 amino acids. Per the germline V gene, CDR1 is SGHNT and CDR2 is YYREEE (reference sequence). The CDR3 is CASSFTGGDYGYTF. The CDR3 coding sequence is TGTGCCAGCAGCTTCACAGGGGGGGACTATGGCTACACCTTC.

This chain joins TRBV5-4 and TRBJ2-2; 11 bases fit TRBD2. Germline assignment: CDR1 SGHNT and CDR2 YYREEE (reference sequence). This CDR3 spans 18 amino acids. Trimming removed 4 bases from V and 5 bases from J; junction bases left unmatched: 13. The CDR3 sequence: CASSRELAGASGTGELFF. CDR3 in DNA: TGTGCCAGCAGCAGGGAACTAGCGGGGGCTTCGGGGACCGGGGAGCTGTTTTTT. Based on the CDR3 plus reference TRBV5-4 and TRBJ2-2, the full variable domain is ETGVTQSPTHLIKTRGQQVTLRCSSQSGHNTVSWYQQALGQGPQFIFQYYREEENGRGNFPPRFSGLQFPNYSSELNVNALELDDSALYLCASSRELAGASGTGELFFGEGSRLTVL.

This chain links TRBV10-2 with TRBJ2-1; 11 nucleotides line up with TRBD2. V shed 4 bases, J shed 4 bases, and the junction held 3 bases outside the gene matches. Germline V gene lookup returns CDR1 WSHSY and CDR2 SAAADI. CDR3 length equals 15 residues. In DNA, the CDR3 is TGCGCCAGCAGTGGGGGACTAGCGGCTTACAATGAGCAGTTCTTC. This gives the protein CASSGGLAAYNEQFF.

CDR3 in amino acids: CASSLSGERSYTQYF. The DNA for the CDR3 is TGTGCCAGCAGCCTTAGCGGGGAGCGGTCCTATACGCAGTATTTT. The chain combines TRBV6-6 with TRBJ2-3; 8 bases are shared with TRBD2. The V gene's germline CDR1 is MNHNY and CDR2 SVGAGI (reference sequence). With 6 bases clipped from V and 7 bases from J, the junction kept 12 bases outside the gene matches. The CDR3 runs to 15 residues.

V gene TRBV5-8 combines with J gene TRBJ2-3; D is unclear. CDR1 and CDR2 from the germline V gene are SGHTS and YDEGEE. Trimming stripped 5 bases from V and 5 bases from J, with 9 bases between. This CDR3 is built from 12 residues. The CDR3 loop reads CASRSRGDTQYF. In DNA, the CDR3 is TGTGCCAGCAGAAGCAGAGGAGATACGCAGTATTTT.

V usage is TRBV9 and J usage is TRBJ1-3; no clear D gene. Germline CDR1 reads SGDLS; CDR2 reads YYNGEE. The CDR3 is 13 amino acids. Trimming left V 3 bases short and J 4 bases short, with 8 bases between. For the CDR3, the DNA is TGTGCCAGCAGCGGTGTCAGGGGAAACACCATATATTTT. Amino acids: CASSGVRGNTIYF.

The V gene is TRBV5-4, the J gene TRBJ1-3, with D perhaps matching TRBD1 (5 bases). This CDR3 has 14 amino acids. V was clipped by 0 bases and J by 4 bases, with 8 bases between them. The V gene's germline CDR1 is SGHNT and CDR2 YYREEE (reference sequence). DNA for the CDR3: TGTGCCAGCAGCTTGGAAACAGGAGGAAACACCATATATTTT. Its protein product is CASSLETGGNTIYF. Drawing the rest from reference TRBV5-4 and TRBJ1-3, the complete variable domain is ETGVTQSPTHLIKTRGQQVTLRCSSQSGHNTVSWYQQALGQGPQFIFQYYREEENGRGNFPPRFSGLQFPNYSSELNVNALELDDSALYLCASSLETGGNTIYFGEGSWLTVV.